This TCR beta chain was sequenced during a study of metastatic and nonmetastatic thyroid tumors. Study at large: Comparative analysis of repertoires was undertaken across blood and tumor or nodule tissue obtained from malignant and benign thyroid patients. Study-wide results and limits: It was reported that TCR beta diversity was significantly higher in malignant thyroid tumors than benign nodules, in blood and tumor.

Per the authors' pipeline: The authors used CDR3 differences across clinicopathological groups to build a distant-metastasis classifier for papillary thyroid cancer. Using MiXCR, TCRdb reanalyzed the PCR reads. What appears here as the V and J calls and clone size reflects TCRdb's work, not the paper's. Among about 28,000 clones listed, around 3.5% were seen once. Thyroid surgery had not been preceded by any treatment in any patient. V lost 4 bases and J lost 3; bases outside the gene matches: 5. The CDR3 contains 16 residues. Germline V gives CDR1 SGHRS, CDR2 YFSETQ. This clone showed up many times. Its specificity is unknown.

The sequencing input was blood. The V and J genes are TRBV5-1 and TRBJ1-4; 11 bases are shared with TRBD1. This clonotype originated in a male donor with papillary thyroid cancer or a benign thyroid nodule (not recorded which). Some clones in this sample may be carry-over from other donors' samples. Here the CDR3 reads CASSPDRGPSNEKLFF. The CDR3 DNA sequence: TGCGCCAGCAGCCCGGACAGGGGGCCCTCTAATGAAAAACTGTTTTTT.